This T cell receptor (beta chain) was retrieved from a study of Ad26.COV2.S vaccination and SARS-CoV-2 variants. V was trimmed by 0 bases and J by 0 bases, leaving 6 bases between them. Germline V gives CDR1 SGHVS, CDR2 FNYEAQ. The CDR3 extends over 16 amino acids. Treatment of the sample: roughly 20 received Ad26.COV2.S at low or high dose, single or two shots; roughly five received placebo; per-sample allocation not given. Specimens were obtained on day 63 following the first vaccine or placebo injection. TCRdb keeps only in-frame clones here, not all; method: immunoSEQ multiplex PCR. This table holds 300,000 to 400,000 clones, approximately 90% found once.

The source was peripheral blood, collected in a trial of Ad26.COV2.S vaccine versus placebo. The sequence derives from a person aged 18-60 years who received the Ad26.COV2.S COVID-19 vaccine or a placebo. This sequence joins TRBV7-6 and TRBJ2-6; D gene unclear. CDR3 loop: CASSLAHGSGANVLTF. CDR3 bases: TGTGCCAGCAGCTTAGCTCACGGCTCTGGGGCCAACGTCCTGACTTTC.